Sequencing of this T cell receptor beta chain was carried out in a study of shared clonotypes between healthy human individuals. Overall study findings and caveats: An expected dependence of interdonor clonotype sharing on sequencing depth was noted.

V lost 0 bases to trimming and J lost 5 bases, with 11 bases between them. From germline, CDR1 is MNHNY and CDR2 SVGAGI (reference sequence). CDR3 length equals 14 residues. To note about this clone: The antigen remains undetermined.

Generated by immunoSEQ multiplex PCR, the TCRdb table keeps only in-frame clones and is missing some. This sample has some 490,000 clones, with about 84% found just once. This chain links TRBV6-6 with TRBJ2-7, with a possible D match to TRBD2 (5 bases). Material: PBMCs. This receptor was obtained from a woman in her forties in good health. Some clones in this sample may be carry-over from other donors' samples. The CDR3 loop is CASSYSRGFHEQYF. The CDR3 nucleotides read TGTGCCAGCAGTTACTCAAGAGGGTTCCACGAGCAGTACTTC.